These 30 T cell receptor beta chains share one sample of origin, sequenced in a study of post-analysis software for immune sequencing data. Their specific antigens are unknown. Study findings and constraints: In patients, TRBV5-6, TRBV5-1 and TRBV20-1 belonged to about five TRBV segments found more frequently than in controls.

Tagging with unique molecular identifiers was a feature of the TCR beta cDNA libraries. TCRdb itself ran the PCR reads through MiXCR, one entry per CDR3 protein. The repertoire has about 460,000 distinct CDR3 sequences, roughly 46% of them found once; the top ten carry around 10%. Sequencing input: blood. The receptors derive from a girl aged 5 to 17 with multiple sclerosis.

J is TRBJ2-5 and V is TRBV5-5; TRBD2 matches at 12 bases. The germline V gene has CDR1 SGHKS and CDR2 YYEKEE (reference sequence). The CDR3 contains 16 residues. Trimming took 6 bases from V and 4 from J; bases not matched to a gene: 10. The CDR3 loop is CASTLRTSGNRETQYF. For the CDR3, the DNA is TGTGCCAGCACCTTACGGACTAGCGGGAACCGAGAGACCCAGTACTTC. Combining the CDR3 with reference TRBV5-5 and TRBJ2-5 gives the whole variable domain DAGVTQSPTHLIKTRGQQVTLRCSPISGHKSVSWYQQVLGQGPQFIFQYYEKEERGRGNFPDRFSARQFPNYSSELNVNALLLGDSALYLCASTLRTSGNRETQYFGPGTRLLVL.

This clonotype was seen only a few times. V usage is TRBV10-3 and J usage is TRBJ2-3; 15 bases match TRBD2. The CDR3 consists of 18 residues. V lost 4 bases and J lost 2; bases outside the gene matches: 7. Germline V lookup: CDR1 ENHRY, CDR2 SYGVKD. CDR3 sequence (DNA): TGTGCCATCAGTGTCCCGGGACTAGCGGGAGGACCCACAGATACGCAGTATTTT. It encodes CAISVPGLAGGPTDTQYF.

The rearrangement uses TRBV12-3 or TRBV12-4 and TRBJ1-5; D is possibly TRBD1 (6 bases). The CDR3 extends over 15 amino acids. The ends were cut back, 5 bases at V and 4 bases at J, with 15 bases in the middle. DNA for the CDR3: TGTGCCAGCAGTCTAAGGGGGGGACCTAATCAGCCCCAGCATTTT. It codes for CASSLRGGPNQPQHF.

This clonotype was seen a handful of times. The V gene is TRBV6-6, the J gene TRBJ2-7, with 8 bases aligning to TRBD2. From germline, CDR1 is MNHNY and CDR2 SVGAGI (reference sequence). The CDR3 extends over 12 amino acids. J lost 3 bases, V lost 7 bases, and 2 bases had no gene match. The CDR3 reads CASKRELYEQYF. CDR3 in DNA: TGTGCCAGCAAGCGGGAGCTCTACGAGCAGTACTTC.

The V call is TRBV4-1, the J call TRBJ2-7; tentative D call: TRBD1 (6 bases). Trimming removed 2 bases from V and 5 bases from J, with 16 bases in between. The CDR3 is 15 residues long. Germline V lookup: CDR1 MGHRA, CDR2 YSYEKL. Here the CDR3 reads CASSQPLAWGHEQYF. The CDR3 region has the DNA TGCGCCAGCAGCCAACCGCTGGCCTGGGGGCACGAGCAGTACTTC.

In this sample, this clonotype turned up once. The chain is built from TRBV7-2 and TRBJ1-5, with a tentative D call TRBD1 (5 bases). CDR3 length equals 15 residues. With 4 bases removed from V and 0 bases from J, the gap between germline ends came to 10 bases. Per germline, CDR1 SGHTA and CDR2 FQGNSA. CDR3 DNA: TGTGCCAGCAGCTCGTGGGGGGTTAGCAATCAGCCCCAGCATTTT. It specifies CASSSWGVSNQPQHF.

The V and J genes are TRBV5-1 and TRBJ1-2, with D uncertain. Trimming stripped 0 bases from V and 2 bases from J, with 8 bases between. CDR1 SGHRS and CDR2 YFSETQ come from the germline V gene. The CDR3 runs to 14 residues. CDR3 sequence: CASSLDVSNYGYTF. CDR3 sequence (DNA): TGCGCCAGCAGCTTGGACGTCAGCAACTATGGCTACACCTTC. Variable domain in full (rest from reference TRBV5-1 and TRBJ1-2): KAGVTQTPRYLIKTRGQQVTLSCSPISGHRSVSWYQQTPGQGLQFLFEYFSETQRNKGNFPGRFSGRQFSNSRSEMNVSTLELGDSALYLCASSLDVSNYGYTFGSGTRLTVV.

As for this clonotype: This may stem from a read error, because a much larger clone lies one nucleotide away. V usage is TRBV20-1 and J usage is TRBJ2-1; D ambiguous. The CDR3 has 11 residues. Trimming removed 3 bases at V and 2 bases at J, with 2 bases between. Looked up from germline, CDR1 is DFQATT and CDR2 is SNEGSKA (reference sequence). For the CDR3, the DNA is TGCAGTGCTAGGACCTACAATGAGCAGTTCTTC. Protein sequence: CSARTYNEQFF.

This chain uses TRBV29-1 with TRBJ2-7; TRBD2 might be the D (6 bases). Per the germline V gene, CDR1 is SQVTM and CDR2 is ANQGSEA. This CDR3 is built from 15 residues. Trimming cost V 6 bases and J 2 bases, with 20 bases left between them. The CDR3 bases are TGCAGCGTGGAGGGACGGTTCAGAGGGGCCTACGAGCAGTACTTC. It is translated as CSVEGRFRGAYEQYF.

The chain employs TRBV14 and TRBJ1-2; possibly TRBD1 for D (5 bases). The ends were cut back, 0 bases at V and 4 bases at J, with 12 bases in the middle. CDR1 SGHDN and CDR2 FVKESK come from the germline V gene. This CDR3 spans 15 amino acids. DNA of the CDR3: TGTGCCAGCAGCCAAGATGAAGGACATCTCTATGGCTACACCTTC. This gives the protein CASSQDEGHLYGYTF.

This chain links TRBV7-9 with TRBJ2-1; 12 bases align to TRBD2. J was trimmed by 6 bases and V by 6 bases; bases with no gene match: 6. The germline V gene has CDR1 SEHNR and CDR2 FQNEAQ (reference sequence). The CDR3 extends over 15 amino acids. CDR3: CASRRLAGERNEQFF. The CDR3 region has the DNA TGTGCCAGCAGGCGACTAGCGGGAGAGCGCAATGAGCAGTTCTTC. Full variable domain (missing parts from reference TRBV7-9 and TRBJ2-1): DTGVSQNPRHKITKRGQNVTFRCDPISEHNRLYWYRQTLGQGPEFLTYFQNEAQLEKSRLLSDRFSAERPKGSFSTLEIQRTEQGDSAMYLCASRRLAGERNEQFFGPGTRLTVL.

This clonotype was recorded a few times. This chain links TRBV7-3 with TRBJ2-1; 9 bases agree with TRBD2. V trimming: 2 bases; J trimming: 13 bases; junction bases outside the gene matches: 3. This CDR3 is 12 amino acids long. The V gene's germline CDR1 is SGHTA and CDR2 FQGTGA. In DNA form, the CDR3 reads TGTGCCAGCAGCTTAGCGGGAGGGCCTCAGTTCTTC. Residues: CASSLAGGPQFF.

V is TRBV4-1 and J is TRBJ1-1; TRBD1 matches at 10 bases. Looked up from germline, CDR1 is MGHRA and CDR2 is YSYEKL. With V trimmed by 3 bases and J by 5 bases, 12 bases remained unmatched. There are 17 residues in the CDR3. In DNA form, the CDR3 reads TGCGCCAGCAGCCACGACAGGGGGCGAGAGAAAAGGACTGAAGCTTTCTTT. Protein sequence: CASSHDRGREKRTEAFF.

The chain couples TRBV3-1 to TRBJ2-1, with TRBD1 identical over 7 bases. This CDR3 contains 14 residues. Germline V gene sequence: CDR1 LGHDT, CDR2 YNNKEL (reference sequence). V was pared by 2 bases and J by 12 bases, with 10 bases of the junction left unmatched. As DNA, the CDR3 is TGTGCCAGCAGCCAACCGGGGACAGTCGTCGGGCAGTTCTTC. Translation: CASSQPGTVVGQFF.

The chain combines TRBV20-1 with TRBJ2-1, with a possible D match to TRBD2 (6 bases). Trimming stripped 3 bases from V and 3 bases from J, with 12 bases between. The germline V gene has CDR1 DFQATT and CDR2 SNEGSKA (reference sequence). This CDR3 has 14 residues. This CDR3 is CSARAGPNYNEQFF. The CDR3 nucleotides read TGCAGTGCTAGGGCGGGACCAAACTACAATGAGCAGTTCTTC.

This chain connects TRBV12-3 or TRBV12-4 to TRBJ2-1; D unresolved. The length of the CDR3 is 13 residues. Trimming removed 7 bases at V and 7 bases at J, with 14 bases between. The CDR3 loop reads CASTTVGQNEQFF. The CDR3 bases are TGTGCCAGCACTACCGTCGGCCAGAATGAGCAGTTCTTC.

The chain is built from TRBV11-1 and TRBJ1-2; maybe TRBD1 (5 bases). Looked up from germline, CDR1 is SGHAT and CDR2 is FQDESV (reference sequence). Trimming pared 5 bases from V and 8 bases from J, leaving 15 bases between. This CDR3 spans 13 amino acids. CDR3 loop: CASSARALGGYTF. CDR3 coding DNA: TGTGCCAGCAGCGCCAGGGCCCTCGGGGGCTACACCTTC.

The V and J genes are TRBV5-1 and TRBJ2-3; D is possibly TRBD2 (5 bases). V was clipped by 0 bases and J by 4 bases, with 9 bases between them. Looked up from germline, CDR1 is SGHRS and CDR2 is YFSETQ. CDR3 length: 14 residues. CDR3 coding DNA: TGCGCCAGCAGCTTGGAAGCGGTCGCAGATACGCAGTATTTT. Protein sequence: CASSLEAVADTQYF.

The genes are TRBV10-3 and TRBJ2-3; maybe TRBD2 (5 bases). This CDR3 has 16 residues. V was trimmed by 10 bases and J by 0 bases, leaving 20 bases between them. The germline gives CDR1 ENHRY, CDR2 SYGVKD. The CDR3 DNA sequence: TGTGCCACCACCGAGTACGCGGGCGGCAGCACAGATACGCAGTATTTT. Translating gives CATTEYAGGSTDTQYF.

The J gene is TRBJ2-7, the V gene TRBV27; 11 nucleotides align to TRBD1. The CDR3 has 18 amino acids. Germline CDR1 MNHEY, CDR2 SMNVEV (reference sequence). V lost 2 bases, J lost 7 bases, and 16 bases stayed unmatched. CDR3 DNA: TGTGCCAGCAGTTTAAGGAATACCGGGACAGGGGGTCCTGGAGAGCAGTACTTC. This sequence encodes CASSLRNTGTGGPGEQYF.

This clonotype was counted a few times. The V and J genes are TRBV5-1 and TRBJ2-1, with 9 bases lining up with TRBD2. CDR1 is SGHRS, CDR2 YFSETQ, per germline. V lost 0 bases and J lost 7; bases outside the gene matches: 11. The CDR3 contains 17 residues. CDR3 protein: CASSLAAAGGPQNEQFF. The CDR3 DNA reads TGCGCCAGCAGCTTGGCCGCGGCGGGAGGGCCCCAGAATGAGCAGTTCTTC.

The chain is built from TRBV3-1 and TRBJ1-2, with a weak D call TRBD1 (5 bases). Trimming took 0 bases from V and 4 from J, leaving 15 bases between them. CDR3 size: 16 residues. The germline V gene has CDR1 LGHDT and CDR2 YNNKEL (reference sequence). Here the CDR3 reads CASSQDLMGDRYGYTF. The CDR3 nucleotides are TGTGCCAGCAGCCAAGATCTTATGGGGGATCGCTATGGCTACACCTTC. The full variable domain, rest sourced from reference TRBV3-1 and TRBJ1-2, is DTAVSQTPKYLVTQMGNDKSIKCEQNLGHDTMYWYKQDSKKFLKIMFSYNNKELIINETVPNRFSPKSPDKAHLNLHINSLELGDSAVYFCASSQDLMGDRYGYTFGSGTRLTVV.

CDR3 protein: CASSDTGDYRYNEQFF. In nucleotides, the CDR3 is TGTGCCAGCAGTGACACGGGAGATTACAGGTACAATGAGCAGTTCTTC. The chain is built from TRBV25-1 and TRBJ2-1; maybe TRBD2 (6 bases). This CDR3 region has 16 residues. CDR1 MGHDK and CDR2 SYGVNS come from the germline V gene. V lost 3 bases to trimming and J lost 4 bases, with 16 bases between them.

J is TRBJ2-3 and V is TRBV7-2; possible D gene TRBD2, 7 bases. In germline, CDR1 is SGHTA, CDR2 FQGNSA. The V gene lost 2 bases and the J gene lost 4 bases, with 19 bases spanning the gap. This CDR3 region has 17 residues. The CDR3 DNA follows: TGTGCCAGCAGCTTAAGGTTTGGGGGGGCGTACGCAGATACGCAGTATTTT. It encodes CASSLRFGGAYADTQYF.

This clonotype was observed a few times. The chain combines TRBV4-1 with TRBJ1-1; possible D gene TRBD1, 5 bases. This CDR3 has 16 residues. The V and J ends lost 0 bases and 2 bases respectively, with 13 bases between them. Germline CDR1 reads MGHRA; CDR2 reads YSYEKL. This CDR3 reads CASSQDRGRPNTEAFF. DNA of the CDR3: TGCGCCAGCAGCCAAGATCGGGGCAGGCCTAACACTGAAGCTTTCTTT.

The sample holds a few counts of this clonotype. The J gene is TRBJ1-2, the V gene TRBV7-2; D might be TRBD1 (6 bases). Between the trimmed V and J ends, which lost 1 base and 1 base, there was a span of 10 bases. CDR1 is SGHTA and CDR2 is FQGNSA in the germline V gene. The CDR3 is made up of 15 amino acids. The CDR3 DNA sequence: TGTGCCAGCAGCTTAGAGGCACAGGGTAACTATGGCTACACCTTC. It translates to CASSLEAQGNYGYTF.

This clonotype was picked up one time. The gene calls are TRBV5-1 and TRBJ2-5; tentatively, D is TRBD1 or TRBD2 (6 bases each). Germline loops: CDR1 SGHRS, CDR2 YFSETQ. With 0 bases removed from V and 4 bases from J, the gap between germline ends came to 16 bases. The CDR3 covers 16 residues. In nucleotides, the CDR3 is TGCGCCAGCAGCTTGGCGGGGGCTATCCACACAGAGACCCAGTACTTC. It specifies CASSLAGAIHTETQYF.

This chain links TRBV6-2 or TRBV6-3 with TRBJ1-3; D gene uncertain. The CDR3 is made up of 16 amino acids. V was pared by 3 bases and J by 0 bases, with 12 bases between. In germline, CDR1 is MNHEY, CDR2 SVGEGT. CDR3 loop: CASSYSPGNSGNTIYF. The CDR3 nucleotides are TGTGCCAGCAGTTATTCTCCGGGAAACTCTGGAAACACCATATATTTT.

This chain joins TRBV6-5 and TRBJ1-2, with a possible D match to TRBD1 (5 bases). Trimming took 6 bases from V and 8 from J, leaving 19 bases between them. Germline loops: CDR1 MNHEY, CDR2 SVGAGI. The CDR3 totals 14 residues. CDR3 in DNA: TGTGCCAGCAGGACGGCGGCTTCGGGGGAGGGCTACACCTTC. Encoded protein: CASRTAASGEGYTF.

The rearrangement joins TRBV20-1 to TRBJ1-2; 9 nucleotides line up with TRBD1. CDR1 DFQATT and CDR2 SNEGSKA come from the germline V gene (reference sequence). J gave up 3 bases and V 6 bases, and 11 bases lay outside the gene matches. This CDR3 region has 15 residues. The CDR3 nucleotides read TGCAGTGCGGGACAGGGAGGGCCCGGGGACTATGGCTACACCTTC. Amino acid sequence: CSAGQGGPGDYGYTF.